This TCR beta chain was captured in a study of shared clonotypes between healthy human individuals. Study-level points and caveats: Enrolling few donors narrowed the genetic and exposure-history diversity that was represented. Relative to their counterparts shared across all four donors, non-shared clonotypes exhibited diminished generation probabilities.

An assay was performed, and its level was deep. Only in-frame clones appear in the TCRdb table, and some are missing; sequencing was by immunoSEQ multiplex PCR. The sample lists 2 million to 2.5 million clones; 80% to 95% were seen once. Note on this clone: Its antigen is still unknown.

Healthy adults negative for HIV, lacking recent acute infections or vaccinations, served as donors. Sequenced input: naive CD4+ T cells from PBMCs. The subset was: CD45RA+ positively selected. The TCR sequence derives from a man between 18 and 35 years old in good health. Some clones in this sample may be carry-over from other donors' samples.

The CDR3 loop reads CASSSLGLAGVLRSDTQYF. CDR3 bases: TGTGCCAGCAGCTCCCTGGGACTAGCGGGAGTTCTTAGGTCAGATACGCAGTATTTT. The chain is built from TRBV7-3 and TRBJ2-3, with 14 bases lining up with TRBD2. J was trimmed by 4 bases and V by 4 bases; bases with no gene match: 13. This CDR3 has 19 residues. CDR1 and CDR2 (germline): SGHTA, FQGTGA.